This T cell receptor (beta chain) was retrieved from a study of blood T cells in healthy people across ages. Using a J-beta primer mix together with a sample-barcoded 5' primer, a second PCR was run for roughly 6 to 12 cycles. Through a template-switch adaptor with 12 random nucleotides, each cDNA molecule received a tag. Any given sample supplied a minimum of 3 million CDR3-containing paired-end reads. MiXCR, applied by TCRdb to the 5' RACE reads, yields one record per CDR3 protein. The data contain under 800,000 distinct CDR3 sequences, roughly 47% of them singletons. Study outcomes and limitations: A roughly linear fall in TCR beta diversity per million T cells was seen with increasing age. Both naive CD4+ cell counts and diversity were greater in long-lived donors than in aged donors.

As for this clonotype: As yet, its antigen is unknown.

Germline V gene lookup returns CDR1 SGDLS and CDR2 YYNGEE. The germline V and J ends were trimmed by 0 bases and 0 bases, with 7 bases remaining between them. The CDR3 covers 14 residues. The chain recombines TRBV9 with TRBJ2-7, with D possibly TRBD2 on 5 matching bases. The TCR originated in a woman in her sixties in good health. The sequencing sample was made of blood. The CDR3 DNA is TGTGCCAGCAGCGTAGGAGGGAACTCCTACGAGCAGTACTTC. Protein: CASSVGGNSYEQYF.